This T cell receptor (beta chain) was observed in a study of metastatic and nonmetastatic thyroid tumors. Whole-study context: Repertoire comparisons spanned blood and tumor or nodule tissue from malignant and benign thyroid patients. Whole-study results and caveats: In blood and tumor, TCR beta diversity was reportedly significantly higher in malignant thyroid tumors than in benign nodules.

Under the authors' procedure: A classifier for distant metastasis in papillary thyroid cancer was constructed using CDR3 differences observed across clinicopathological groups. Using MiXCR, TCRdb reanalyzed the PCR reads. V and J calls and clone size were set by TCRdb, not the authors. The table shows roughly 21,000 clones, with more than 25% occurring only once. CDR3 length: 14 residues. CDR1 DFQATT and CDR2 SNEGSKA come from the germline V gene (reference sequence). After removal of 6 bases from V and 1 base from J, the junction contained 6 bases not matched to a gene. As concerns this clone: Antigen specificity is unknown.

No patient had received any treatment before thyroid surgery. The sample comprised blood. The clonotype comes from a female donor with papillary thyroid cancer or a benign thyroid nodule (not recorded which). Some clones in this sample may be carry-over from other donors' samples. The chain is built from TRBV20-1 and TRBJ1-5; 7 bases are shared with TRBD1. CDR3 nucleotide sequence: TGCAGTGCCCAGGGGGTGGAGAGCAATCAGCCCCAGCATTTT. This encodes CSAQGVESNQPQHF.